The entry below gives a single T cell receptor (beta chain) sequence along with its context. TCRs were sequenced from a few patients responding to pembrolizumab. Clones were read by immunoSEQ multiplex PCR, and TCRdb kept only the in-frame ones, dropping some. The top ten clones hold about 11% of a sample with roughly 130,000 clones, about 88% of them seen once. Germline lookup yields CDR1 SEHNR and CDR2 FQNEAQ (reference sequence). J lost 2 bases, V lost 5 bases, and 4 bases had no gene match. This CDR3 has 15 amino acids. This specimen comes from a study of PD-1 blockade in mismatch repair-deficient tumors. As for the study in general: All were previously treated, progressing patients with around 12 mismatch repair-deficient cancer types.

The material sequenced was peripheral blood, taken 70 to 73 weeks after starting pembrolizumab. The chain couples TRBV7-9 to TRBJ2-7; 12 positions agree with TRBD2. The origin of this receptor is an adult with mismatch repair-deficient cancer. CDR3 sequence reads: CASSRTSGETYEQYF. The CDR3 DNA is TGTGCCAGCAGCCGGACTAGCGGGGAAACCTACGAGCAGTACTTC. Variable domain in full (rest from reference TRBV7-9 and TRBJ2-7): DTGVSQNPRHKITKRGQNVTFRCDPISEHNRLYWYRQTLGQGPEFLTYFQNEAQLEKSRLLSDRFSAERPKGSFSTLEIQRTEQGDSAMYLCASSRTSGETYEQYFGPGTRLTVT.